This T cell receptor beta chain was recovered during a study of metastatic and nonmetastatic thyroid tumors. Study overall: Across peripheral blood and tumor or nodule tissue samples taken from malignant and benign thyroid patients, the repertoires were compared with one another.

Thyroid surgery was performed in patients who had received no treatment beforehand. Via MiXCR, TCRdb re-called the PCR reads. The sample carries about 92,000 clones, around 14% recorded once. Trimming removed 0 bases from V and 7 bases from J; junction bases left unmatched: 9. The CDR3 is 16 residues long. Germline loops: CDR1 SGHRS, CDR2 YFSETQ. This clone was recorded at least ten times. The sample was blood. The sequence came from a female donor with papillary thyroid cancer or a benign thyroid nodule (not recorded which). Some clones in this sample may be carry-over from other donors' samples. The rearrangement links TRBV5-1 to TRBJ2-1; TRBD2 matches at 8 bases. CDR3 loop: CASSLETGGAPNEQFF. In nucleotides, the CDR3 is TGCGCCAGCAGCTTGGAGACCGGGGGGGCCCCAAATGAGCAGTTCTTC.